This T cell receptor (beta chain) is from a study of OX40 agonist ivuxolimab in advanced cancers. The germline CDR1 and CDR2 sequences are SNHLY and FYNNEI. The V end lost 6 bases, the J end lost 4 bases, and 21 bases lay between the germline ends. The CDR3 extends over 16 amino acids. The data were produced by immunoSEQ multiplex PCR, yet TCRdb's version contains in-frame clones alone and is incomplete. The top ten clones hold about 7.9% of a sample with about 67,000 clones, 75% to 85% of them seen once. The specimen comprised CD4+ or CD8+ T cells sorted from blood, sampled in a trial of the OX40 agonist ivuxolimab. The sequence was obtained from an adult with an advanced solid tumor such as melanoma, head and neck, liver or kidney cancer. The chain is built from TRBV2 and TRBJ1-2, with D possibly matching TRBD1 (6 bases). CDR3 in DNA: TGTGCCAGCAGAGGAATAGAGGGGGGGCGCAGCTATGGCTACACCTTC. Encoded protein: CASRGIEGGRSYGYTF. Full variable domain (outside the CDR3, taken from reference TRBV2 and TRBJ1-2): EPEVTQTPSHQVTQMGQEVILRCVPISNHLYFYWYRQILGQKVEFLVSFYNNEISEKSEIFDDQFSVERPDGSNFTLKIRSTKLEDSAMYFCASRGIEGGRSYGYTFGSGTRLTVV.